The present T cell receptor beta chain was sequenced within a study of blood T cell repertoires in COVID-19. Study-wide background: Samples taken during acute and convalescent COVID-19 were collected in the United States, Italy and Spain. PBMCs, B-cell-depleted T cells, or T cells were the source of the cDNA or gDNA that made up the material.

Study processing details: Estimated nucleated cell counts came from reference gene primer amplification. Clones were sequenced by immunoSEQ multiplex PCR, and TCRdb holds only the in-frame ones, with some missing. The D gene and trimming were derived from the DNA, and the V and J assignments and clone size from that table. Of 150,000 to 200,000 clones in the sample, approximately 88% are singletons; the top ten hold 5%. This TCR derives from a human donor in a cohort sampled during active COVID-19. Source material: peripheral blood.

CDR3 in amino acids: CASSLQGTRETQYF. The CDR3, as DNA: TGTGCCAGCAGCCTACAGGGCACTAGGGAGACCCAGTACTTC. V gene TRBV28 combines with J gene TRBJ2-5, with D possibly being TRBD1 (6 bases). The CDR3 extends over 14 amino acids. CDR1 and CDR2 from the germline V gene are MDHEN and SYDVKM. V shed 6 bases and J shed 5 bases, with 16 bases lying between them.